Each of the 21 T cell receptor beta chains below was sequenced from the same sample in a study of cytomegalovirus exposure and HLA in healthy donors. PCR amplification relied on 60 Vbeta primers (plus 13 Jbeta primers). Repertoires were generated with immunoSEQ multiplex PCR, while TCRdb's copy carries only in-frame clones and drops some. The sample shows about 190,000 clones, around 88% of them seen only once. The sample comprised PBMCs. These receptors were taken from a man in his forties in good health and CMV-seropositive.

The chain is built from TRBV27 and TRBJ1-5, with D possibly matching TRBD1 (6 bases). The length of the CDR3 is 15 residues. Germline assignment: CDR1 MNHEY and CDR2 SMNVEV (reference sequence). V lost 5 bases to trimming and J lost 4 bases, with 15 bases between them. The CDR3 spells CASSPTRGQNQPQHF. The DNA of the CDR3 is TGTGCCAGCAGTCCTACCAGGGGACAAAATCAGCCCCAGCATTTT.

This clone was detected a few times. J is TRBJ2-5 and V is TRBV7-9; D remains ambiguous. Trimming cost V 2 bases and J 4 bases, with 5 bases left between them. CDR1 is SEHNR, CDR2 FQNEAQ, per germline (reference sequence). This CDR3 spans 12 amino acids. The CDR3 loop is CASSLMAETQYF. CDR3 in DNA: TGTGCCAGCAGCTTAATGGCAGAGACCCAGTACTTC. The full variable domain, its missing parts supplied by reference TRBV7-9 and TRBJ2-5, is DTGVSQNPRHKITKRGQNVTFRCDPISEHNRLYWYRQTLGQGPEFLTYFQNEAQLEKSRLLSDRFSAERPKGSFSTLEIQRTEQGDSAMYLCASSLMAETQYFGPGTRLLVL.

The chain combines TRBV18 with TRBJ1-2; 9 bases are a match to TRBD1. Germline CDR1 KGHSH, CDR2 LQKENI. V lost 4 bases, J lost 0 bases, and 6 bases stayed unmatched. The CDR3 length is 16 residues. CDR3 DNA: TGTGCCAGCTCACTACAACAGGGGGCTTCTAACTATGGCTACACCTTC. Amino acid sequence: CASSLQQGASNYGYTF. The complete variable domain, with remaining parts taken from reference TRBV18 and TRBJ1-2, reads NAGVMQNPRHLVRRRGQEARLRCSPMKGHSHVYWYRQLPEEGLKFMVYLQKENIIDESGMPKERFSAEFPKEGPSILRIQQVVRGDSAAYFCASSLQQGASNYGYTFGSGTRLTVV.

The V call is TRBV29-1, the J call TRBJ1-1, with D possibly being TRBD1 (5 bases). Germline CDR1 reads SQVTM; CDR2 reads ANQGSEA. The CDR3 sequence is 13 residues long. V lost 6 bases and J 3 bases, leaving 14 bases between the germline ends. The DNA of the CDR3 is TGCAGCGTACCCAGGGAGGGGCACACTGAAGCTTTCTTT. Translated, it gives CSVPREGHTEAFF. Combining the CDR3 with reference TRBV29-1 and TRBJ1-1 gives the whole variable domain SAVISQKPSRDICQRGTSLTIQCQVDSQVTMMFWYRQQPGQSLTLIATANQGSEATYESGFVIDKFPISRPNLTFSTLTVSNMSPEDSSIYLCSVPREGHTEAFFGQGTRLTVV.

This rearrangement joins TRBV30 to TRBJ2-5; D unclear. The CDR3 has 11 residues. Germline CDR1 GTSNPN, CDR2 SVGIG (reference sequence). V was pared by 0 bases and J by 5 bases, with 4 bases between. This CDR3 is CAWSVLETQYF. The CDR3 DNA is TGTGCCTGGAGTGTACTGGAGACCCAGTACTTC.

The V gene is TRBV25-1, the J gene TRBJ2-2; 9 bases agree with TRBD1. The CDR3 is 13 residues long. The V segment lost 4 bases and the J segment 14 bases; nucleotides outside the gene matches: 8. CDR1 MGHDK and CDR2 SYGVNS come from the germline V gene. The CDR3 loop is CASSALPGQGLFF. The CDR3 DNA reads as TGTGCCAGCAGTGCATTACCGGGACAGGGACTGTTTTTT.

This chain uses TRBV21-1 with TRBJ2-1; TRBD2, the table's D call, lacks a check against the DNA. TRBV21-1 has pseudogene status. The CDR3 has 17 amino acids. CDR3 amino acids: CASSNLTSMNSYNEQFF. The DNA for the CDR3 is TGTGCCAGCAGCAACCTGACTAGCATGAATTCCTACAATGAGCAGTTCTTC.

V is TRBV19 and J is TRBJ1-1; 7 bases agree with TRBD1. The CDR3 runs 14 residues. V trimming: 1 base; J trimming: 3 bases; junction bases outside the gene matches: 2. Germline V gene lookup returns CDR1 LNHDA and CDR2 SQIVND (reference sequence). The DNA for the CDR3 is TGTGCCAGTAGTATAGCAGGGGGAGACACTGAAGCTTTCTTT. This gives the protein CASSIAGGDTEAFF.

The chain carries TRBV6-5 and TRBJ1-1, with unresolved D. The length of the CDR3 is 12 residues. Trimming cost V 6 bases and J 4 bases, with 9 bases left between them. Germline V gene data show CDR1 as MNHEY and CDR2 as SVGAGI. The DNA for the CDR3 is TGTGCCAGCAGGTCAGTTGGCACTGAAGCTTTCTTT. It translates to CASRSVGTEAFF.

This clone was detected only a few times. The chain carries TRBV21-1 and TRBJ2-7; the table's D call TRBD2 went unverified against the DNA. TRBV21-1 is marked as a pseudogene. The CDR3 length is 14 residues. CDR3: CASSPRREKYEQYF. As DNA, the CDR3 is TGTGCCAGCAGCCCCCGGAGGGAAAAATACGAGCAGTACTTC.

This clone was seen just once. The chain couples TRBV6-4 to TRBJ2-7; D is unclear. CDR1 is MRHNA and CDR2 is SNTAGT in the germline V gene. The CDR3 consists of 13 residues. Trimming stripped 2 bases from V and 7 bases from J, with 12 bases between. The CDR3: CASSDTASGEQYF. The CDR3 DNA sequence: TGTGCCAGCAGTGACACCGCCAGTGGTGAGCAGTACTTC.

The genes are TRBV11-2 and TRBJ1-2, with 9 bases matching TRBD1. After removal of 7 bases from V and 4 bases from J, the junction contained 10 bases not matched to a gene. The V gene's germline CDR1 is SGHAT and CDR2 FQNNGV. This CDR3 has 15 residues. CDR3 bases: TGTGCCAGCAACCCTACAGGGGGCAGTGGCTATGGCTACACCTTC. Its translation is CASNPTGGSGYGYTF.

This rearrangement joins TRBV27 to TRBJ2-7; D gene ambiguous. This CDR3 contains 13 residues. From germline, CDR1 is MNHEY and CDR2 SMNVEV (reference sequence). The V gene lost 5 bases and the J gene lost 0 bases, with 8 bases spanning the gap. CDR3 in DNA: TGTGCCAGCAGTCTGCGCCACTCCTACGAGCAGTACTTC. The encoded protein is CASSLRHSYEQYF.

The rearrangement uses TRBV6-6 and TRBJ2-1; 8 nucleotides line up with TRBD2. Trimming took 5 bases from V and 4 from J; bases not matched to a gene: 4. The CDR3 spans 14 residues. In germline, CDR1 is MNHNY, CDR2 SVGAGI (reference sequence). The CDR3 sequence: CASSQTSGYNEQFF. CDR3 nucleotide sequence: TGTGCCAGCAGTCAAACTAGCGGATACAATGAGCAGTTCTTC.

CDR3 nucleotide sequence: TGCGCCAGCAGCCAAGACGGGTTAAGCAATCAGCCCCAGCATTTT. It yields the protein CASSQDGLSNQPQHF. This chain joins TRBV4-3 and TRBJ1-5, with D uncertain. The CDR3 sequence is 15 residues long. From germline, CDR1 is LGHNA and CDR2 YSLEER. The ends were cut back, 0 bases at V and 1 base at J, with 7 bases in the middle.

The CDR3 DNA reads as TGTGCCAGCAGCCAATTGCAGGGGGTGAACACTGAAGCTTTCTTT. As protein: CASSQLQGVNTEAFF. V is TRBV11-1 and J is TRBJ1-1; 7 nucleotides line up with TRBD1. This CDR3 region has 15 residues. The germline CDR1 and CDR2 sequences are SGHAT and FQDESV (reference sequence). The junction had 6 bases not matched to a gene; V was cut back by 5 bases and J by 0 bases.

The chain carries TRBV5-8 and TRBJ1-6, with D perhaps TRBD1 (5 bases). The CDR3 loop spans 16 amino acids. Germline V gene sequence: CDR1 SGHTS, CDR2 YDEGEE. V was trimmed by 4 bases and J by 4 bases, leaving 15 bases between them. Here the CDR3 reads CASSPRVHRYNSPLHF. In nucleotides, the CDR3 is TGTGCCAGCAGCCCCAGGGTACACCGTTATAATTCACCCCTCCACTTT.

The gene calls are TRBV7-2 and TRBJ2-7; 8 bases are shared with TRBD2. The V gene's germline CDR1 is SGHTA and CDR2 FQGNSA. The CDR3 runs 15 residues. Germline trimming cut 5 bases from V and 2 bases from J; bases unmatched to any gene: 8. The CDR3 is CASSLGLAPTYEQYF. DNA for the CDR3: TGTGCCAGCAGCCTTGGACTAGCCCCCACCTACGAGCAGTACTTC. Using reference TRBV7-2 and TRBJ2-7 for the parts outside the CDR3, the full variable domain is GAGVSQSPSNKVTEKGKDVELRCDPISGHTALYWYRQSLGQGLEFLIYFQGNSAPDKSGLPSDRFSAERTGGSVSTLTIQRTQQEDSAVYLCASSLGLAPTYEQYFGPGTRLTVT.

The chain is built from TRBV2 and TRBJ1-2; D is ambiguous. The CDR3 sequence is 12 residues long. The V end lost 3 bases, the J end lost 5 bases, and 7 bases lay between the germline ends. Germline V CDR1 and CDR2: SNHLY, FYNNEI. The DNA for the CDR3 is TGTGCCAGCAGTGATATCGGGTATGGCTACACCTTC. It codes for CASSDIGYGYTF. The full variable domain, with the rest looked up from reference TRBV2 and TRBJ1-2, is EPEVTQTPSHQVTQMGQEVILRCVPISNHLYFYWYRQILGQKVEFLVSFYNNEISEKSEIFDDQFSVERPDGSNFTLKIRSTKLEDSAMYFCASSDIGYGYTFGSGTRLTVV.

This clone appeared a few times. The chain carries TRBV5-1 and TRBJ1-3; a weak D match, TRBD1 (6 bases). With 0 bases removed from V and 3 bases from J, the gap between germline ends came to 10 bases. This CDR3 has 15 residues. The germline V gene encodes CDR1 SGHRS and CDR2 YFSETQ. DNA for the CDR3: TGCGCCAGCAGCTTGGGGACAGTTTTTGGAAACACCATATATTTT. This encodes CASSLGTVFGNTIYF. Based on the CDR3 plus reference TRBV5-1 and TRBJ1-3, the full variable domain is KAGVTQTPRYLIKTRGQQVTLSCSPISGHRSVSWYQQTPGQGLQFLFEYFSETQRNKGNFPGRFSGRQFSNSRSEMNVSTLELGDSALYLCASSLGTVFGNTIYFGEGSWLTVV.

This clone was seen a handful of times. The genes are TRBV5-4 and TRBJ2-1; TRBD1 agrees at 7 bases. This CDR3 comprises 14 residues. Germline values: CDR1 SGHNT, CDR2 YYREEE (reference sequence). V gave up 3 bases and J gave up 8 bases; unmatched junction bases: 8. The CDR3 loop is CASSSGTDYDEQFF. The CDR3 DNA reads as TGTGCCAGCAGCTCCGGGACAGACTATGATGAGCAGTTCTTC.